The rows below give T cell receptor beta chains drawn from one sample of a study of blood T cell repertoires in COVID-19. Using immunoSEQ multiplex PCR, the repertoire was profiled, and TCRdb retains in-frame clones only, with some absent. The table includes 140,000 to 150,000 clones, almost 80% detected once. The sequencing input was peripheral blood. The receptors were sampled from a man aged 50 to 60 with active or convalescent COVID-19. The CDR3 runs from the conserved cysteine through the conserved F or W. D genes are given only for firm matches. The size entry is marked missing in some rows and otherwise reads once, few, many or a size class.

TRBV28	TRBJ1-5	-	-	CASIKEAGQPQHF	TGTGCCAGCATTAAAGAAGCGGGCCAGCCCCAGCATTTT
TRBV27	TRBJ2-1	once	TRBD2	CASSLRGTSGNNEQFF	TGTGCCAGCAGTCTAAGGGGGACTAGCGGGAACAATGAGCAGTTCTTC
TRBV5-1	TRBJ2-7	once	-	CASSLGLQRARDEQYF	TGCGCCAGCAGCTTGGGTCTGCAGCGGGCCCGGGACGAGCAGTACTTC
TRBV9	TRBJ2-5	once	-	CASSVDSSYQETQYF	TGTGCCAGCAGCGTAGATTCCTCGTACCAAGAGACCCAGTACTTC
TRBV28	TRBJ1-1	-	-	CASSRLFEAFF	TGTGCCAGCAGTCGACTGTTTGAAGCTTTCTTT
TRBV7-8	TRBJ2-3	-	TRBD2	CASSRRPAGGVGTDTQYF	TGTGCCAGCAGCCGAAGGCCCGCGGGAGGCGTTGGTACAGATACGCAGTATTTT
TRBV6-6	TRBJ2-3	-	TRBD2	CASRSSGRSTDTQYF	TGTGCCAGCAGGAGTAGCGGGAGGAGCACAGATACGCAGTATTTT
TRBV6-1	TRBJ2-1	-	TRBD1	CASSEAWGQGLGEQFF	TGTGCCAGCAGTGAAGCCTGGGGACAGGGGTTGGGTGAGCAGTTCTTC
TRBV28	TRBJ1-6	-	TRBD1	CASGTPGTGWSPLHF	TGTGCCAGCGGCACCCCCGGGACAGGGTGGTCTCCCCTCCACTTT
TRBV24-1	TRBJ2-3	-	TRBD1	CATSDLGQGARHTQYF	TGTGCCACCAGTGATTTAGGGCAGGGGGCTCGGCATACGCAGTATTTT
TRBV5-5	TRBJ2-3	-	-	CASSLLAFGTDTQYF	TGTGCCAGCAGCTTACTAGCTTTCGGCACAGATACGCAGTATTTT
TRBV4-2	TRBJ2-1	-	TRBD2	CASSQEGGRAQGEQFF	TGTGCCAGCAGCCAAGAAGGCGGGAGGGCCCAAGGCGAGCAGTTCTTC
TRBV28	TRBJ1-2	-	-	CASSRPFSYGYTF	TGTGCCAGCAGTCGCCCCTTTAGCTATGGCTACACCTTC
TRBV11-2	TRBJ2-5	once	TRBD2	CASSSLLAGGLGTQYF	TGTGCCAGCAGCTCCCTACTAGCGGGAGGGTTGGGGACCCAGTACTTC
TRBV6-2/TRBV6-3	TRBJ2-3	-	-	CASSYGGVPDTQYF	TGTGCCAGCAGTTACGGAGGAGTACCAGATACGCAGTATTTT
TRBV5-1	TRBJ2-7	once	TRBD2	CASSFRLAGGTGEQYF	TGCGCCAGCAGCTTTAGACTAGCGGGAGGAACGGGCGAGCAGTACTTC
TRBV19	TRBJ2-7	few	-	CASSIKWSTYEQYF	TGTGCCAGTAGTATTAAGTGGAGCACCTACGAGCAGTACTTC
TRBV6-2/TRBV6-3	TRBJ2-3	-	TRBD2	CASSVLKKAGEADTQYF	TGTGCCAGCAGTGTCCTTAAAAAAGCGGGAGAAGCAGATACGCAGTATTTT
TRBV19	TRBJ2-2	-	TRBD2	CASSITSGLGELFF	TGTGCCAGTAGTATAACTAGCGGTCTGGGGGAGCTGTTTTTT
TRBV24-1	TRBJ1-1	few	-	CATRDTVPGEAFF	TGTGCCACCAGGGACACGGTTCCCGGCGAAGCTTTCTTT
TRBV2	TRBJ2-3	-	TRBD2	CASQLAGVSDTQYF	TGTGCCAGCCAACTAGCGGGTGTTTCAGATACGCAGTATTTT
TRBV2	TRBJ1-2	-	TRBD1	CASSEGLDRGYGYTF	TGTGCCAGCAGTGAGGGGCTAGACAGGGGATATGGCTACACCTTC
TRBV24-1	TRBJ2-5	-	TRBD2	CATSDLPGGETQYF	TGTGCCACCAGTGATTTACCGGGAGGAGAGACCCAGTACTTC
TRBV7-2	TRBJ1-5	-	-	CASSLIDRGQPQHF	TGTGCCAGCAGCTTAATTGACCGGGGTCAGCCCCAGCATTTT
TRBV27	TRBJ1-6	few	TRBD1	CASSVRDRVSRSPLHF	TGTGCCAGCAGTGTCCGGGACAGGGTATCAAGGTCACCCCTCCACTTT
TRBV28	TRBJ1-2	-	TRBD1	CASSLLAQGADGYTF	TGTGCCAGCAGTTTATTGGCTCAGGGGGCCGATGGCTACACCTTC
TRBV7-9	TRBJ1-2	few	-	CASSLAGGGYTF	TGTGCCAGCAGCTTAGCAGGGGGTGGCTACACCTTC
TRBV5-4	TRBJ1-3	once	-	CASSRTATGNTIYF	TGTGCCAGCAGCCGGACAGCAACTGGAAACACCATATATTTT
TRBV7-3	TRBJ2-2	-	-	CASSLTGSGELFF	TGTGCCAGCAGCCTAACTGGCAGCGGGGAGCTGTTTTTT